The 20 T cell receptor beta chains reported below all come from one sample, sequenced in a study of blood T cell repertoires in COVID-19. Generated by immunoSEQ multiplex PCR, the TCRdb table keeps only in-frame clones and is missing some. The data contain 200,000 to 250,000 clones, 82% of them singletons. The sample taken for sequencing was peripheral blood. Source of these receptors: a woman of 80 years or more with acute or convalescent COVID-19.

The chain uses TRBV9 and TRBJ1-3; D is unclear. CDR3 length equals 15 residues. The V gene's germline CDR1 is SGDLS and CDR2 YYNGEE. Trimming cost V 3 bases and J 0 bases, with 10 bases left between them. Here the CDR3 reads CASSAEVNSGNTIYF. The DNA for the CDR3 is TGTGCCAGCAGCGCAGAGGTCAACTCTGGAAACACCATATATTTT. Using reference TRBV9 and TRBJ1-3 for the parts outside the CDR3, the full variable domain is DSGVTQTPKHLITATGQRVTLRCSPRSGDLSVYWYQQSLDQGLQFLIQYYNGEERAKGNILERFSAQQFPDLHSELNLSSLELGDSALYFCASSAEVNSGNTIYFGEGSWLTVV.

This clone was seen a few times. V is TRBV2 and J is TRBJ1-5; no reliable D call. Trimming shortened V by 2 bases and J by 7 bases, and 6 bases separated the two germline ends. The germline V gene has CDR1 SNHLY and CDR2 FYNNEI. The CDR3 is 12 residues long. CDR3 in amino acids: CASSERRQPQHF. DNA for the CDR3: TGTGCCAGCAGTGAACGGAGACAGCCCCAGCATTTT.

The chain carries TRBV6-5 and TRBJ2-2; 10 bases line up with TRBD1. Germline trimming cut 5 bases from V and 3 bases from J; bases unmatched to any gene: 3. The CDR3 loop spans 15 amino acids. CDR1 and CDR2 from the germline V gene are MNHEY and SVGAGI. CDR3 sequence reads: CASSPGQGYTGELFF. The DNA for the CDR3 is TGTGCCAGCAGTCCGGGACAGGGGTACACCGGGGAGCTGTTTTTT.

As for this clone: A junction end diverges from the germline sequence, so it may reflect a read error. The chain has TRBV6-5 and TRBJ2-5; 11 bases map to TRBD2. CDR3 size: 15 residues. Germline assignment: CDR1 MNHEY and CDR2 SVGAGI. CDR3 in amino acids: CASRAEVAGGETRYF. CDR3 in DNA: TGTGCCAGCAGAGCCGAGGTAGCGGGGGGGGAGACCCGGTACTTC.

The chain joins TRBV5-8 to TRBJ1-2; D unclear. The CDR3 length is 12 residues. Trimming took off 4 bases at V and 8 bases at J, with 12 bases between the two ends. Germline CDR1 SGHTS, CDR2 YDEGEE. The chain's CDR3 is CASSPRSWGYTF. Written as DNA, the CDR3 is TGTGCCAGCAGCCCCCGGTCGTGGGGCTACACCTTC.

The gene calls are TRBV4-2 and TRBJ2-7; 7 bases are a match to TRBD1. The CDR3 runs 13 residues. The ends lost 5 bases at V and 3 bases at J; junction bases unmatched: 4. Germline V gives CDR1 LGHNA, CDR2 YNFKEQ. The CDR3 coding sequence is TGTGCCAGCAGCAACCGACAGGGCTACGAGCAGTACTTC. Protein: CASSNRQGYEQYF.

This clone occurred a few times. The same CDR3 can be traced to other DNA sequences in this sample. This chain links TRBV7-9 with TRBJ2-2; 8 bases align to TRBD2. Germline trimming cut 1 base from V and 4 bases from J; bases unmatched to any gene: 5. The germline CDR1 and CDR2 sequences are SEHNR and FQNEAQ (reference sequence). The CDR3 spans 16 residues. The CDR3 sequence: CASSLVSSGGTGELFF. The CDR3 DNA follows: TGTGCCAGCAGCTTAGTTTCCAGCGGGGGCACCGGGGAGCTGTTTTTT.

V usage is TRBV7-2 and J usage is TRBJ2-3; 12 nucleotides match TRBD2. This CDR3 comprises 13 residues. Germline V gene lookup returns CDR1 SGHTA and CDR2 FQGNSA. V dropped 6 bases and J dropped 5; count of bases not matched to a gene: 0. The CDR3 loop reads CASRTSGGDTQYF. The CDR3 DNA is TGTGCCAGCAGGACTAGCGGGGGAGATACGCAGTATTTT.

The V call is TRBV5-1, the J call TRBJ2-7; D perhaps matches TRBD1 (6 bases). The CDR3 length is 13 residues. Germline-derived CDR1 and CDR2 are SGHRS and YFSETQ. V lost 4 bases and J 3 bases, leaving 11 bases between the germline ends. CDR3: CASSVGQSYEQYF. DNA for the CDR3: TGCGCCAGCAGCGTGGGACAAAGCTACGAGCAGTACTTC. Full variable domain (remainder filled in from reference TRBV5-1 and TRBJ2-7): KAGVTQTPRYLIKTRGQQVTLSCSPISGHRSVSWYQQTPGQGLQFLFEYFSETQRNKGNFPGRFSGRQFSNSRSEMNVSTLELGDSALYLCASSVGQSYEQYFGPGTRLTVT.

The chain carries TRBV28 and TRBJ1-4; possibly TRBD1 for D (5 bases). The ends were cut back, 6 bases at V and 7 bases at J, with 15 bases in the middle. Germline assignment: CDR1 MDHEN and CDR2 SYDVKM. CDR3 length equals 14 residues. CDR3 DNA: TGTGCCAGCAGAAACTCAGGGTCCGGTGAAAAACTGTTTTTT. This gives the protein CASRNSGSGEKLFF.

CDR3 in DNA: TGTGCCAGCAGCTTAGCGCGAGGCACAGATACGCAGTATTTT. Its translation: CASSLARGTDTQYF. The chain is built from TRBV7-2 and TRBJ2-3; no reliable D call. Trimming pared 0 bases from V and 1 base from J, leaving 5 bases between. Germline V lookup: CDR1 SGHTA, CDR2 FQGNSA. CDR3 length: 14 amino acids.

This chain links TRBV7-8 with TRBJ1-4, with a possible D match to TRBD1 (5 bases). Trimming pared 1 base from V and 7 bases from J, leaving 13 bases between. Germline values: CDR1 SGHVS, CDR2 FQNEAQ. CDR3 length: 15 amino acids. This CDR3 is CASSLGAGPGEKLFF. DNA of the CDR3: TGTGCCAGCAGCTTAGGGGCAGGGCCTGGTGAAAAACTGTTTTTT.

The chain employs TRBV5-6 and TRBJ2-7; no reliable D call. V lost 2 bases, J lost 5 bases, and 2 bases lay in between. In germline, CDR1 is SGHDT, CDR2 YYEEEE. The CDR3 covers 10 residues. CDR3 nucleotide sequence: TGTGCCAGCAGCTTTAACGAGCAGTACTTC. It encodes CASSFNEQYF. Variable domain in full (rest from reference TRBV5-6 and TRBJ2-7): DAGVTQSPTHLIKTRGQQVTLRCSPKSGHDTVSWYQQALGQGPQFIFQYYEEEERQRGNFPDRFSGHQFPNYSSELNVNALLLGDSALYLCASSFNEQYFGPGTRLTVT.

This sequence joins TRBV30 and TRBJ2-4; 9 bases match TRBD1. Germline lookup yields CDR1 GTSNPN and CDR2 SVGIG (reference sequence). V trimming: 8 bases; J trimming: 8 bases; junction bases outside the gene matches: 16. CDR3 size: 15 residues. The CDR3 spells CAGTPTGGPGDIQYF. CDR3 sequence (DNA): TGTGCCGGTACCCCCACAGGGGGCCCCGGGGACATTCAGTACTTC.

The chain is built from TRBV10-3 and TRBJ2-6; 10 bases are a match to TRBD1. CDR1 is ENHRY, CDR2 SYGVKD, per germline. With 5 bases clipped from V and 1 base from J, the junction kept 14 bases outside the gene matches. The CDR3 sequence is 20 residues long. The DNA of the CDR3 is TGTGCCATCAGTACTAGGGGGCCCGGGACAGGGGCTTCTGGGGCCAACGTCCTGACTTTC. Protein product: CAISTRGPGTGASGANVLTF.

V is TRBV2 and J is TRBJ2-1; no clear D gene. V gave up 5 bases and J gave up 5 bases, with 13 bases separating them. From germline, CDR1 is SNHLY and CDR2 FYNNEI. This CDR3 has 14 residues. This chain's CDR3 is CASSWARNNNEQFF. In DNA form, the CDR3 reads TGTGCCAGCAGTTGGGCCCGGAACAACAATGAGCAGTTCTTC.

The V call is TRBV11-2, the J call TRBJ1-1; TRBD1 is a possible D gene (5 bases). CDR1 SGHAT and CDR2 FQNNGV come from the germline V gene. The V end was cut by 5 bases, the J end by 0 bases, with 13 bases between. The CDR3 has 15 amino acids. The CDR3 DNA follows: TGTGCCAGCAGCCTCAGCCCGACAGTGAACACTGAAGCTTTCTTT. Residues: CASSLSPTVNTEAFF.

The rearrangement uses TRBV19 and TRBJ1-1, with a possible D match to TRBD1 (6 bases). Deletions cut 9 bases from V and 3 bases from J, with 14 bases between. The length of the CDR3 is 13 residues. The germline gives CDR1 LNHDA, CDR2 SQIVND (reference sequence). The CDR3 DNA follows: TGTGCCAGCTCATATACAGGGTACACTGAAGCTTTCTTT. Its protein is CASSYTGYTEAFF.

The chain is built from TRBV12-3 or TRBV12-4 and TRBJ1-1; a weak D match, TRBD1 (5 bases). This CDR3 spans 13 amino acids. The germline V and J ends were trimmed by 5 bases and 7 bases, with 14 bases remaining between them. CDR3 region: CASSLQGYGEAFF. CDR3 DNA: TGTGCCAGCAGTCTGCAGGGTTATGGTGAAGCTTTCTTT.

This clone was seen once. A read error may produce the germline difference seen at one junction end. The chain has TRBV27 and TRBJ1-2; TRBD1 matches at 12 bases. The germline CDR1 and CDR2 sequences are MNHEY and SMNVEV (reference sequence). This CDR3 comprises 14 residues. The CDR3 nucleotides are TGTGCCAGCAGTTCCCCGGGACAGGGGGCCCAACTTGGCTTC. Its protein product is CASSSPGQGAQLGF.